This T cell receptor beta chain was sequenced during a study of cytomegalovirus exposure and HLA in healthy donors. General study points: In a later analysis, compared with equally common non-associated chains, HLA-associated beta chains were more expanded. Being productive about 87% or about 30% of the time was typical of most TCR beta V segments in an earlier analysis.

CDR1 is MDHEN, CDR2 SYDVKM, per germline. The V end lost 5 bases, the J end lost 2 bases, and 12 bases lay between the germline ends. The length of the CDR3 is 14 residues. For this clone: The antigen is undetermined.

Use of 60 Vbeta and 13 Jbeta primers characterized the PCR. Produced via immunoSEQ multiplex PCR; TCRdb's table is partial and in-frame only. The sample holds about 98,000 clones, roughly 77% seen once. This TCR derives from a man in his forties or fifties in good health and CMV-seronegative. This sequence joins TRBV28 and TRBJ1-2; TRBD1 might be the D (6 bases). The sequenced material came from PBMCs. The CDR3 sequence is CASSERGWNYGYTF. CDR3 DNA: TGTGCCAGCAGTGAGAGGGGGTGGAACTATGGCTACACCTTC.